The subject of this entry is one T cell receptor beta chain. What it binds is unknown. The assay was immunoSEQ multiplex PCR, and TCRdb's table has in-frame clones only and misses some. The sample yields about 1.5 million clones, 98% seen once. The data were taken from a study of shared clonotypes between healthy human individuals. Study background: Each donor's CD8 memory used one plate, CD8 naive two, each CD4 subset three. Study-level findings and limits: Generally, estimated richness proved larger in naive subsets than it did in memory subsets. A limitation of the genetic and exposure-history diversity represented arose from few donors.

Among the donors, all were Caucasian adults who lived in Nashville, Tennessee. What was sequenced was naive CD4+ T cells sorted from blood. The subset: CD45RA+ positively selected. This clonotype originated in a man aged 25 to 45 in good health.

The DNA of the CDR3 is TGTGCCATCAGTGGGGGACTGAATTACAATGAGCAGTTCTTC. Translation: CAISGGLNYNEQFF. J is TRBJ2-1 and V is TRBV10-3, with D tentatively TRBD2 (6 bases). The ends were cut back, 4 bases at V and 4 bases at J, with 11 bases in the middle. The V gene's germline CDR1 is ENHRY and CDR2 SYGVKD. The length of the CDR3 is 14 residues.